Listed here are 29 T cell receptor beta chains from one sample, sequenced in a study of cytomegalovirus exposure and HLA in healthy donors. Amplification used 60 Vbeta primers and 13 Jbeta primers. Repertoires were generated with immunoSEQ multiplex PCR, while TCRdb's copy carries only in-frame clones and drops some. This sample has about 130,000 clones; about 74% occur once, and the top ten carry 4.3%. Sequenced input: PBMCs. These TCRs come from a man aged 18-30 years in good health and CMV-seropositive.

This clone occurred a few times. This chain uses TRBV9 with TRBJ2-1; tentative D call: TRBD2 (6 bases). Trimming stripped 6 bases from V and 5 bases from J, with 15 bases between. The length of the CDR3 is 14 residues. Germline V lookup: CDR1 SGDLS, CDR2 YYNGEE. The CDR3 here is CASTRGVADNEQFF. DNA of the CDR3: TGTGCCAGCACTCGAGGGGTAGCGGACAATGAGCAGTTCTTC.

The genes are TRBV2 and TRBJ2-6; 9 nucleotides line up with TRBD1. V gave up 4 bases and J gave up 0 bases; unmatched junction bases: 10. CDR3 length: 19 residues. Germline V lookup: CDR1 SNHLY, CDR2 FYNNEI. CDR3 region: CASSATGTGTFSGANVLTF. CDR3 DNA: TGTGCCAGCAGTGCCACCGGGACAGGGACTTTCTCTGGGGCCAACGTCCTGACTTTC.

The J gene is TRBJ1-2, the V gene TRBV27; weak D call: TRBD1 (6 bases). The CDR3 has 16 residues. V lost 5 bases and J lost 5, with 21 bases in between. Germline V gives CDR1 MNHEY, CDR2 SMNVEV (reference sequence). CDR3 protein: CASSPTGHRVGYGYTF. The CDR3 coding sequence is TGTGCCAGCAGTCCAACGGGCCACAGGGTTGGATATGGCTACACCTTC.

The rearrangement uses TRBV27 and TRBJ2-7; 10 nucleotides match TRBD1. Germline lookup yields CDR1 MNHEY and CDR2 SMNVEV (reference sequence). CDR3 length equals 14 residues. Trimming took 8 bases from V and 6 from J; bases not matched to a gene: 10. CDR3 DNA: TGTGCCAGCGGCTTCCAGACAGGGGGCTTCGAGCAGTACTTC. This translates into CASGFQTGGFEQYF.

This clone was seen once. The V and J genes are TRBV15 and TRBJ1-5; 9 bases align to TRBD1. With 3 bases clipped from V and 7 bases from J, the junction kept 7 bases outside the gene matches. The CDR3 contains 15 residues. CDR1 is LNHNV and CDR2 is YYDKDF in the germline V gene (reference sequence). CDR3 sequence (DNA): TGTGCCACCAGCAGGGGGGACAGGGTTTCCCAGCCCCAGCATTTT. This sequence encodes CATSRGDRVSQPQHF.

This chain connects TRBV7-9 to TRBJ2-7, with a tentative D call TRBD2 (5 bases). Germline CDR1 SEHNR, CDR2 FQNEAQ (reference sequence). CDR3 size: 14 residues. Trimming shortened V by 4 bases and J by 0 bases, and 10 bases separated the two germline ends. In DNA form, the CDR3 reads TGTGCCAGCAGCTACGGACTCCTCTCCTACGAGCAGTACTTC. This translates into CASSYGLLSYEQYF.

The chain employs TRBV29-1 and TRBJ2-7; 11 nucleotides align to TRBD1. This CDR3 contains 14 residues. The trim removed 6 bases at V and 5 bases at J, leaving 9 bases unmatched. Germline CDR1 SQVTM, CDR2 ANQGSEA. DNA for the CDR3: TGCAGCGTGAAGGGACAGGGGGAGGAGGACGAGCAGTACTTC. Translation: CSVKGQGEEDEQYF.

The chain has TRBV7-9 and TRBJ1-2, with TRBD1 matching 12 bases. This CDR3 is 14 amino acids long. Germline loops: CDR1 SEHNR, CDR2 FQNEAQ (reference sequence). Trimming removed 3 bases from V and 4 bases from J; junction bases left unmatched: 0. CDR3 residues: CASSLGQGAYGYTF. The CDR3 bases are TGTGCCAGCAGCTTGGGACAGGGGGCCTATGGCTACACCTTC.

V usage is TRBV15 and J usage is TRBJ2-1; the D gene is possibly TRBD2 (5 bases). The germline V gene encodes CDR1 LNHNV and CDR2 YYDKDF (reference sequence). The CDR3 is 17 amino acids. V shed 4 bases and J shed 9 bases, with 25 bases lying between them. CDR3 DNA sequence: TGTGCCACCAGCACAACCCCCCAAGTCCTAGCCGGAAGTGAGCAGTTCTTC. Encoded protein: CATSTTPQVLAGSEQFF.

This chain connects TRBV4-3 to TRBJ2-7, with 7 bases lining up with TRBD2. Germline-derived CDR1 and CDR2 are LGHNA and YSLEER. V was pared by 4 bases and J by 2 bases, with 5 bases of the junction left unmatched. The CDR3 is 14 amino acids. CDR3 region: CASSRDGGTYEQYF. Here the CDR3 DNA reads TGCGCCAGCAGCCGGGACGGGGGGACCTACGAGCAGTACTTC.

The rearrangement links TRBV7-3 to TRBJ2-1; possibly TRBD2 for D (5 bases). V was trimmed by 5 bases and J by 3 bases, leaving 17 bases between them. This CDR3 is 16 amino acids long. Germline CDR1 is SGHTA and CDR2 is FQGTGA. The CDR3 reads CASSPSAAEGYNEQFF. The DNA of the CDR3 is TGTGCCAGCAGCCCTTCGGCCGCTGAGGGCTACAATGAGCAGTTCTTC.

The chain couples TRBV6-6 to TRBJ1-1; 8 positions match TRBD1. The length of the CDR3 is 15 residues. Germline V gene lookup returns CDR1 MNHNY and CDR2 SVGAGI (reference sequence). V was clipped by 0 bases and J by 5 bases; unmatched bases: 5. The CDR3 DNA follows: TGTGCCAGCAGTTACTCGACAGGGGAAAGGACTGAAGCTTTCTTT. Translation: CASSYSTGERTEAFF.

The genes are TRBV2 and TRBJ1-1; D uncertain. Germline values: CDR1 SNHLY, CDR2 FYNNEI. The CDR3 runs to 14 residues. Trimming stripped 1 base from V and 6 bases from J, with 12 bases between. Here the CDR3 DNA reads TGTGCCAGCAGTGAAGGAAGAGGTCGGTCTGAAGCTTTCTTT. This translates into CASSEGRGRSEAFF.

The chain combines TRBV6-4 with TRBJ2-7; TRBD2 aligns across 12 bases. Trimming at V came to 3 bases and at J to 0 bases, leaving 0 bases not matched to a gene. CDR1 is MRHNA, CDR2 SNTAGT, per germline. This CDR3 region has 15 residues. The CDR3 bases are TGTGCCAGCAGTGAGACTAGCGGGAGCTCCTACGAGCAGTACTTC. This encodes CASSETSGSSYEQYF.

Concerning this clone: Since no conserved phenylalanine or tryptophan closes the CDR3, a read error is the likely cause. The rearrangement links TRBV7-6 to TRBJ1-1; TRBD1 matches at 10 bases. The CDR3 totals 14 residues. Unmatched junction bases numbered 5, after V lost 4 bases and J lost 6 bases. Germline CDR1 reads SGHVS; CDR2 reads FNYEAQ. CDR3 region: CASSSGQGVAEAFV. CDR3 DNA: TGTGCCAGCAGCTCCGGACAGGGGGTCGCTGAAGCTTTCGTT.

The chain has TRBV10-3 and TRBJ2-2, with 8 bases identical to TRBD2. V lost 6 bases to trimming and J lost 6 bases; unmatched junction nucleotides: 9. The CDR3 is 15 amino acids. Germline V gene data show CDR1 as ENHRY and CDR2 as SYGVKD. Written as DNA, the CDR3 is TGTGCCATCAGAGCGGGGGACTTTGGTTCCGGGGAGCTGTTTTTT. Residues: CAIRAGDFGSGELFF.

The chain recombines TRBV4-3 with TRBJ2-1; possibly TRBD2 for D (6 bases). V lost 5 bases and J 8 bases, leaving 16 bases between the germline ends. The CDR3 has 14 amino acids. Germline CDR1 and CDR2: LGHNA and YSLEER. CDR3 amino acids: CASSTRSGAYEQFF. CDR3 coding DNA: TGCGCCAGCAGCACAAGATCGGGAGCCTATGAGCAGTTCTTC.

This clone showed up just once. The V call is TRBV4-1, the J call TRBJ2-1, with TRBD2 as a possible D gene (6 bases). V shed 0 bases and J shed 14 bases, with 17 bases lying between them. Germline-derived CDR1 and CDR2 are MGHRA and YSYEKL. The CDR3 is 14 amino acids. The chain's CDR3 is CASSQDLTRRAKFF. For the CDR3, the DNA is TGCGCCAGCAGCCAAGATCTGACTAGAAGGGCTAAGTTCTTC.

Of note for this clone: The junction departs from germline at one end; a sequencing error may be responsible. The chain recombines TRBV7-7 with TRBJ2-5; TRBD1 matches at 7 bases. Looked up from germline, CDR1 is SSHAT and CDR2 is FNYEAQ (reference sequence). The CDR3 consists of 15 residues. The CDR3, as DNA: TGTGCTAGCAGCTTAGGGGGACAGAGTCAAGAGACCCAGTACTTC. This codes for CASSLGGQSQETQYF.

A note on this clone: The sample has other DNA sequences that encode this CDR3 too. The rearrangement joins TRBV6-5 to TRBJ1-1; D remains ambiguous. V was trimmed by 6 bases and J by 1 base, leaving 9 bases between them. This CDR3 is built from 13 residues. CDR1 is MNHEY, CDR2 SVGAGI, per germline. The CDR3 reads CASRVTENTEAFF. CDR3 sequence (DNA): TGTGCCAGCAGAGTAACAGAGAACACTGAAGCTTTCTTT.

This sequence joins TRBV7-9 and TRBJ2-1; 12 bases are a match to TRBD2. CDR3 length equals 16 residues. The junction had 8 bases not matched to a gene; V was cut back by 1 base and J by 10 bases. The germline CDR1 and CDR2 sequences are SEHNR and FQNEAQ (reference sequence). CDR3 protein: CASSLVALAGGPEQFF. The CDR3 nucleotides are TGTGCCAGCAGCTTAGTGGCCCTAGCGGGGGGGCCCGAGCAGTTCTTC.

This chain links TRBV27 with TRBJ2-2; D call uncertain. Germline V CDR1 and CDR2: MNHEY, SMNVEV (reference sequence). V was trimmed by 3 bases and J by 5 bases, leaving 4 bases between them. CDR3 size: 12 residues. This CDR3 reads CASSFPTGELFF. Here the CDR3 DNA reads TGTGCCAGCAGTTTCCCGACCGGGGAGCTGTTTTTT.

V gene TRBV18 combines with J gene TRBJ1-2, with D possibly matching TRBD1 (5 bases). Between the trimmed V and J ends, which lost 0 bases and 3 bases, there was a span of 11 bases. The CDR3 has 15 residues. The germline V gene has CDR1 KGHSH and CDR2 LQKENI. The CDR3 here is CASSPPGGTYYGYTF. CDR3 DNA sequence: TGTGCCAGCTCACCACCGGGGGGGACCTACTATGGCTACACCTTC.

The gene calls are TRBV6-1 and TRBJ2-5; no clear D. The tail of the sequence fits TRBJ2-7 better, so the J call may be wrong. CDR1 is MNHNS and CDR2 is SASEGT in the germline V gene. This CDR3 has 12 amino acids. Here the CDR3 reads CASSVGSYEQYF. Written as DNA, the CDR3 is TGTGCCAGCAGTGTCGGTTCGTACGAGCAGTACTTC.

V usage is TRBV5-1 and J usage is TRBJ1-3; TRBD1 might be the D (6 bases). The CDR3 extends over 15 amino acids. Per germline, CDR1 SGHRS and CDR2 YFSETQ. V lost 3 bases to trimming and J lost 2 bases, with 12 bases between them. This chain's CDR3 is CASSSTGIPGNTIYF. The CDR3 nucleotides read TGCGCCAGCAGCTCAACAGGGATCCCTGGAAACACCATATATTTT.

The chain links TRBV5-8 to TRBJ2-7; 8 nucleotides align to TRBD1. CDR3 length: 14 amino acids. CDR1 and CDR2 from the germline V gene are SGHTS and YDEGEE. With V trimmed by 5 bases and J by 3 bases, 7 bases remained unmatched. CDR3 region: CASRSDRVGYEQYF. In DNA form, the CDR3 reads TGTGCCAGCAGATCGGACAGGGTAGGCTACGAGCAGTACTTC. Looking up the rest from reference TRBV5-8 and TRBJ2-7 gives the full variable domain: EAGVTQSPTHLIKTRGQQATLRCSPISGHTSVYWYQQALGLGLQFLLWYDEGEERNRGNFPPRFSGRQFPNYSSELNVNALELEDSALYLCASRSDRVGYEQYFGPGTRLTVT.

This clone came up a few times. The chain is built from TRBV18 and TRBJ2-6, with 7 positions matching TRBD1. With V trimmed by 2 bases and J by 1 base, 5 bases remained unmatched. The CDR3 consists of 17 residues. The germline CDR1 and CDR2 sequences are KGHSH and LQKENI. The CDR3, as DNA: TGTGCCAGCTCACCAAACAGGGGAGCATCTGGGGCCAACGTCCTGACTTTC. Residues: CASSPNRGASGANVLTF.

The rearrangement links TRBV15 to TRBJ2-3; 8 positions agree with TRBD2. J was trimmed by 3 bases and V by 10 bases; bases with no gene match: 9. Germline V CDR1 and CDR2: LNHNV, YYDKDF (reference sequence). The CDR3 spans 14 residues. The CDR3 sequence is CAITVAGGTDTQYF. CDR3 DNA: TGTGCCATCACAGTTGCGGGAGGAACAGATACGCAGTATTTT.

This clone turned up a few times. J is TRBJ2-3 and V is TRBV19; TRBD1 is a possible D gene (5 bases). The CDR3 covers 14 residues. V lost 10 bases to trimming and J lost 0 bases, with 14 bases between them. The germline gives CDR1 LNHDA, CDR2 SQIVND (reference sequence). The DNA of the CDR3 is TGTGCCACTACAGGAGACTTTAGCACAGATACGCAGTATTTT. Encoded protein: CATTGDFSTDTQYF.